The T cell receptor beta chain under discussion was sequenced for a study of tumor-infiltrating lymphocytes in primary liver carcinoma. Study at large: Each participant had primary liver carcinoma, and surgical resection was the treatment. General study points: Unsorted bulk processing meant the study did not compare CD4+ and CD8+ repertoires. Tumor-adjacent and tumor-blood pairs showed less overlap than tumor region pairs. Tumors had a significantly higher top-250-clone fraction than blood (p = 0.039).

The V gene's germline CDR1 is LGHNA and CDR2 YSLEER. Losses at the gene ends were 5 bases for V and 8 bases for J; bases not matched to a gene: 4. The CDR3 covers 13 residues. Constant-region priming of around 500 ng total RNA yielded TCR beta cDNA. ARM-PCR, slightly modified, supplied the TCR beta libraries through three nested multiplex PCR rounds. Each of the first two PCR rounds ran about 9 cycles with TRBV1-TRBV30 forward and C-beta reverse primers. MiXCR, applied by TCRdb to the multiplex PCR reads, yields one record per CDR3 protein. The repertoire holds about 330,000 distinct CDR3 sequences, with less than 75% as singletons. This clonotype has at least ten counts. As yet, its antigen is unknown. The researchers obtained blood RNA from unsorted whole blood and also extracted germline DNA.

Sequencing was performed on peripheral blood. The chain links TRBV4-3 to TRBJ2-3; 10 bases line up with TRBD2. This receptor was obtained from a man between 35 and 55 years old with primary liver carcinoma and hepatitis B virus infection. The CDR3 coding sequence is TGCGCCAGCAGCACCTTAGCGGGAGGTACGCAGTATTTT. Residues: CASSTLAGGTQYF.